Listed here are 5 T cell receptor beta chains from one sample, sequenced in a study of blood T cell repertoires in COVID-19. TCRdb keeps only in-frame clones here, not all; method: immunoSEQ multiplex PCR. The table includes about 220,000 clones, 82% detected once. Specimen: peripheral blood. All receptors come from a woman of 80 years or more with acute or convalescent COVID-19.

This chain connects TRBV9 to TRBJ2-3; 10 positions match TRBD2. The J segment lost 0 bases and the V segment lost 0 bases, leaving 7 bases of the junction unmatched. Germline V gene sequence: CDR1 SGDLS, CDR2 YYNGEE. The CDR3 is 18 amino acids. CDR3 in amino acids: CASSVVDSGGLSTDTQYF. In nucleotides, the CDR3 is TGTGCCAGCAGCGTAGTGGATAGCGGGGGGCTCAGCACAGATACGCAGTATTTT.

The chain couples TRBV6-2 or TRBV6-3 to TRBJ1-1, with 8 bases that match TRBD1. Looked up from germline, CDR1 is MNHEY and CDR2 is SVGEGT. J lost 1 base, V lost 2 bases, and 6 bases had no gene match. The CDR3 consists of 16 residues. The CDR3 DNA reads as TGTGCCAGCAGTTACGGTGACAGGGGAAAGAACACTGAAGCTTTCTTT. This gives the protein CASSYGDRGKNTEAFF.

This chain links TRBV6-5 with TRBJ2-4, with D possibly being TRBD1 (6 bases). The CDR3 has 14 residues. Between the trimmed V and J ends, which lost 7 bases and 7 bases, there was a span of 17 bases. Germline CDR1 reads MNHEY; CDR2 reads SVGAGI. Written as DNA, the CDR3 is TGTGCCAGCACGGCAACCGGGCAGGGGAACATTCAGTACTTC. Translation: CASTATGQGNIQYF.

The chain links TRBV3-1 (or the pseudogene TRBV3-2) to TRBJ1-1; D may be TRBD1 (5 bases). The germline V gene has CDR1 LGHDT and CDR2 YNNKEL (reference sequence). Trimming shortened V by 1 base and J by 5 bases, and 11 bases separated the two germline ends. The CDR3 contains 14 residues. The CDR3 DNA follows: TGTGCCAGCAGCCAAGTAGCGCGGGGGACTGAAGCTTTCTTT. It yields the protein CASSQVARGTEAFF.

The V gene is TRBV5-1, the J gene TRBJ2-1, with D possibly matching TRBD2 (6 bases). The V end was cut by 4 bases, the J end by 2 bases, with 10 bases between. Germline CDR1 is SGHRS and CDR2 is YFSETQ. The CDR3 spans 14 residues. This CDR3 reads CASSPGLTYNEQFF. The CDR3 DNA follows: TGCGCCAGCAGCCCGGGACTGACCTACAATGAGCAGTTCTTC.